The sequence of this TCR beta chain was determined in a study of breast tumors, draining lymph nodes, adjacent tissues. Samples came from axillary lymph nodes draining the breast cancer. Study-level points and caveats: Tumor TCR diversity was below lymph nodes but above nontumor tissue.

In TCRdb, the multiplex PCR reads were re-called with MiXCR into one record per CDR3 protein. This table holds about 130,000 distinct CDR3 sequences, 20% to 25% found once. At least ten counts were recorded for this clonotype. The antigen is not known. Germline-derived CDR1 and CDR2 are SNHLY and FYNNEI. V lost 7 bases to trimming and J lost 4 bases; unmatched junction nucleotides: 5. This CDR3 is built from 14 residues. The sequencing sample was made of axillary lymph node tissue. The TCR sequence derives from a female donor with breast cancer. Some clones in this sample may be carry-over from other donors' samples. The chain employs TRBV2 and TRBJ2-2; 8 nucleotides line up with TRBD1. The CDR3 coding sequence is TGTGCCAGCATGGAGACAGGGGTCACCGGGGAGCTGTTTTTT. This translates into CASMETGVTGELFF. The full variable domain, in which reference TRBV2 and TRBJ2-2 provide the parts outside the CDR3, is EPEVTQTPSHQVTQMGQEVILRCVPISNHLYFYWYRQILGQKVEFLVSFYNNEISEKSEIFDDQFSVERPDGSNFTLKIRSTKLEDSAMYFCASMETGVTGELFFGEGSRLTVL.